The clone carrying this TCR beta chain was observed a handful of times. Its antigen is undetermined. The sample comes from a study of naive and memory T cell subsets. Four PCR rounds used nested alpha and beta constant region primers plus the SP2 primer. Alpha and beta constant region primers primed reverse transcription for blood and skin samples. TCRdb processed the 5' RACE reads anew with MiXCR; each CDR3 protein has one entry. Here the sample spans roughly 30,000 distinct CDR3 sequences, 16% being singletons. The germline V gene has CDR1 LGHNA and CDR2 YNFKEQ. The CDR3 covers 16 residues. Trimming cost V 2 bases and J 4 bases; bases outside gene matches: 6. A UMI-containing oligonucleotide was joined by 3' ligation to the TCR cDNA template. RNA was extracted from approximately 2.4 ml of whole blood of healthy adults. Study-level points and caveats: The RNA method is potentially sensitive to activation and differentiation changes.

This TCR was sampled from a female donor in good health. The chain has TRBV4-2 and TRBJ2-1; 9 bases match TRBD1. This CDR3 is CASSQPDRGGYNEQFF. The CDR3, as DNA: TGTGCCAGCAGCCAACCAGACAGGGGGGGTTACAATGAGCAGTTCTTC.